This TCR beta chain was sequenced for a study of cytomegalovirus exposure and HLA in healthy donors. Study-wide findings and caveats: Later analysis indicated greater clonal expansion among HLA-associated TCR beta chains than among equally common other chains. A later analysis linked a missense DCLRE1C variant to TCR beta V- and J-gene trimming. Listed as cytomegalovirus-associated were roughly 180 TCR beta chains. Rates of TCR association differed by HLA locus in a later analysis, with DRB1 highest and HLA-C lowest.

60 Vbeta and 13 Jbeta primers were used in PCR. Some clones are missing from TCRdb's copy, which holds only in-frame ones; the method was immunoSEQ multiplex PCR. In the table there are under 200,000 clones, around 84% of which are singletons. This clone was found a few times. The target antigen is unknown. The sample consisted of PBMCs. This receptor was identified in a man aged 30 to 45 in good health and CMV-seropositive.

This chain's CDR3 is CATRTWGGYTF. In DNA form, the CDR3 reads TGTGCCACCAGGACGTGGGGCGGCTACACCTTC. The chain links TRBV27 to TRBJ1-2; possibly TRBD1 for D (5 bases). This CDR3 is built from 11 residues. V shed 10 bases and J shed 8 bases, with 14 bases lying between them. Per germline, CDR1 MNHEY and CDR2 SMNVEV (reference sequence).